Below, 13 T cell receptor beta chains from the same sample are listed, as sequenced in a study of blood T cell repertoires in COVID-19. The method was immunoSEQ multiplex PCR; TCRdb's version includes in-frame clones alone and lacks a portion of them. The sample yields approximately 260,000 clones, approximately 90% seen once. Sequenced sample: peripheral blood. The receptor source for this set is a man in his late teens or twenties with active or convalescent COVID-19.

The chain recombines TRBV9 with TRBJ2-1; D is possibly TRBD2 (6 bases). V was shortened by 7 bases and J by 5 bases, with 22 bases between the two germline ends. CDR1 is SGDLS, CDR2 YYNGEE, per germline. The length of the CDR3 is 16 residues. The chain's CDR3 is CASHEAATSNHNEQFF. The CDR3 DNA follows: TGTGCCAGCCATGAAGCCGCGACTAGTAACCACAATGAGCAGTTCTTC.

This clone was seen ten or more times. V is TRBV7-9 and J is TRBJ1-6; possible D gene TRBD1, 6 bases. Deletions cut 5 bases from V and 7 bases from J, with 12 bases between. Germline V CDR1 and CDR2: SEHNR, FQNEAQ (reference sequence). The CDR3 contains 14 residues. The CDR3 here is CASSPEGGNSPLHF. In nucleotides, the CDR3 is TGTGCCAGCAGCCCGGAGGGGGGGAATTCACCCCTCCACTTT.

DNA of the CDR3: TGTGCCAGCATGGGACAGCTCCTCGGGGCCACTGAAGCTTTCTTT. Protein product: CASMGQLLGATEAFF. The rearrangement uses TRBV2 and TRBJ1-1, with TRBD1 matching over 7 bases. The CDR3 contains 15 residues. In germline, CDR1 is SNHLY, CDR2 FYNNEI. Trimming removed 7 bases from V and 4 bases from J; junction bases left unmatched: 12.

This clone was recorded only once. V gene TRBV6-6 combines with J gene TRBJ2-3; D is uncertain. The V and J ends lost 1 base and 5 bases respectively, with 13 bases between them. Germline CDR1 reads MNHNY; CDR2 reads SVGAGI (reference sequence). The CDR3 sequence is 15 residues long. CDR3 DNA sequence: TGTGCCAGCAGTTACTTGGCTAGTTGGAGAGATACGCAGTATTTT. This gives the protein CASSYLASWRDTQYF.

This chain connects TRBV30 to TRBJ1-6; possibly TRBD1 for D (5 bases). V was clipped by 6 bases and J by 10 bases, with 10 bases between them. The CDR3 extends over 11 amino acids. Germline CDR1 reads GTSNPN; CDR2 reads SVGIG (reference sequence). CDR3 DNA sequence: TGTGCCTGTAAGGAGGGGTCACCCCTCCACTTT. It specifies CACKEGSPLHF.

CDR3 protein: CASSDLGGAYNNEQFF. The CDR3 nucleotides read TGTGCCAGCAGTGACCTGGGAGGGGCCTACAATAATGAGCAGTTCTTC. The chain carries TRBV6-1 and TRBJ2-1; 7 bases match TRBD2. V lost 3 bases, J lost 7 bases, and 12 bases stayed unmatched. CDR1 and CDR2 (germline): MNHNS, SASEGT. The CDR3 loop spans 16 amino acids.

J is TRBJ1-2 and V is TRBV4-2; D gene unclear. CDR3 size: 17 residues. V gave up 3 bases and J gave up 2 bases, with 19 bases separating them. Germline V gene sequence: CDR1 LGHNA, CDR2 YNFKEQ. In DNA, the CDR3 is TGTGCCAGCAGCCAGATCCAGTCAGGCGCCCAGAACTATGGCTACACCTTC. Amino acid sequence: CASSQIQSGAQNYGYTF.

The chain has TRBV11-3 and TRBJ2-7, with D perhaps matching TRBD2 (6 bases). This CDR3 has 16 residues. Germline assignment: CDR1 SGHNT and CDR2 YENEEA. With 5 bases removed from V and 3 bases from J, the gap between germline ends came to 20 bases. CDR3: CASSLYQGAGLYEQYF. CDR3 DNA sequence: TGTGCCAGCAGCCTCTACCAGGGAGCGGGTCTCTACGAGCAGTACTTC. The whole variable domain, filled in from reference TRBV11-3 and TRBJ2-7, reads EAGVVQSPRYKIIEKKQPVAFWCNPISGHNTLYWYLQNLGQGPELLIRYENEEAVDDSQLPKDRFSAERLKGVDSTLKIQPAELGDSAVYLCASSLYQGAGLYEQYFGPGTRLTVT.

The gene calls are TRBV11-2 and TRBJ2-7, with D possibly being TRBD1 (6 bases). This CDR3 is 14 amino acids long. Trimming took 7 bases from V and 6 from J, leaving 19 bases between them. Germline values: CDR1 SGHAT, CDR2 FQNNGV. The CDR3 reads CASTPIKTGFEQYF. DNA of the CDR3: TGTGCCAGCACCCCAATAAAGACAGGCTTCGAGCAGTACTTC.

This clone has a handful of counts. This sequence joins TRBV19 and TRBJ1-2, with D perhaps matching TRBD1 (6 bases). V dropped 5 bases and J dropped 0 bases, with 13 bases sitting between them. This CDR3 is built from 15 residues. The V gene's germline CDR1 is LNHDA and CDR2 SQIVND (reference sequence). The CDR3 here is CASSRLGGANYGYTF. CDR3 DNA sequence: TGTGCCAGTAGTCGCTTAGGGGGAGCTAACTATGGCTACACCTTC.

The chain links TRBV9 to TRBJ2-3, with a possible D match to TRBD2 (6 bases). CDR3 length equals 15 residues. Per the germline V gene, CDR1 is SGDLS and CDR2 is YYNGEE. V was clipped by 1 base and J by 4 bases, with 13 bases between them. Here the CDR3 DNA reads TGTGCCAGCAGCGTAACGCTAGCGCAATCAGATACGCAGTATTTT. Amino acids: CASSVTLAQSDTQYF.

The rearrangement links TRBV5-1 to TRBJ1-5; no clear D gene. V was cut by 4 bases and J by 4 bases, with 9 bases left in between. Germline-derived CDR1 and CDR2 are SGHRS and YFSETQ. The CDR3 is made up of 13 amino acids. DNA of the CDR3: TGCGCCAGCAGCCCCGACGGGAATCAGCCCCAGCATTTT. Translating it yields CASSPDGNQPQHF.

The chain combines TRBV11-3 with TRBJ1-2; D unclear. The length of the CDR3 is 13 residues. Trimming stripped 5 bases from V and 0 bases from J, with 7 bases between. From germline, CDR1 is SGHNT and CDR2 YENEEA. The chain's CDR3 is CASSPSANYGYTF. CDR3 coding DNA: TGTGCCAGCAGCCCGTCAGCTAACTATGGCTACACCTTC.